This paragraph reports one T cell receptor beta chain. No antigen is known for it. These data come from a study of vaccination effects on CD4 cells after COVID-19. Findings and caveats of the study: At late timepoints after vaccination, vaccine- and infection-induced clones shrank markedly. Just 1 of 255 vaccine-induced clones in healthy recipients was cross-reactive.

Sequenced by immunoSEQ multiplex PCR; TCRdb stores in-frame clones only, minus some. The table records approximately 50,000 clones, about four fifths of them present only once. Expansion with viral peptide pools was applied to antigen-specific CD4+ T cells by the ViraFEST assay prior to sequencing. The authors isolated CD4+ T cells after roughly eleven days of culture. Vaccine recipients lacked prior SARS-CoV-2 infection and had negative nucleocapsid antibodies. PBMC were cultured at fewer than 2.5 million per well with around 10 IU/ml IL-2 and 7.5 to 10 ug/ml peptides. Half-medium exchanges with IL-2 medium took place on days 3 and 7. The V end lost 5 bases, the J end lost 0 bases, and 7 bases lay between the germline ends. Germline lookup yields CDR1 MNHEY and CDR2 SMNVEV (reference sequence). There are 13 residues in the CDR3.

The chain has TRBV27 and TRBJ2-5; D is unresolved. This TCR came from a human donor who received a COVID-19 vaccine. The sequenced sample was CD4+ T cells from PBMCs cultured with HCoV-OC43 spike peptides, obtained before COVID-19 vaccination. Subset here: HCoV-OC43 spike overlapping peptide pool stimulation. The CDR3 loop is CASSPRYQETQYF. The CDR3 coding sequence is TGTGCCAGCAGTCCCCGGTACCAAGAGACCCAGTACTTC.